This T cell receptor beta chain was sequenced for a study of siplizumab effects on memory and regulatory T cells. Profiling relied on immunoSEQ multiplex PCR, and the TCRdb table lists in-frame clones only, not all of them. The profile shows approximately 94,000 clones, 80% to 95% of them singletons. In germline, CDR1 is SGHDT, CDR2 YYEEEE. Deletions cut 0 bases from V and 9 bases from J, with 4 bases between. The CDR3 loop spans 11 amino acids. This receptor was obtained from a human donor in good health. The sequenced material came from CD8+ T cells sorted from blood. The chain joins TRBV5-6 to TRBJ2-1, with D hard to call. The CDR3 loop is CASSLGAEQFF. CDR3 sequence (DNA): TGTGCCAGCAGCTTGGGTGCTGAGCAGTTCTTC.